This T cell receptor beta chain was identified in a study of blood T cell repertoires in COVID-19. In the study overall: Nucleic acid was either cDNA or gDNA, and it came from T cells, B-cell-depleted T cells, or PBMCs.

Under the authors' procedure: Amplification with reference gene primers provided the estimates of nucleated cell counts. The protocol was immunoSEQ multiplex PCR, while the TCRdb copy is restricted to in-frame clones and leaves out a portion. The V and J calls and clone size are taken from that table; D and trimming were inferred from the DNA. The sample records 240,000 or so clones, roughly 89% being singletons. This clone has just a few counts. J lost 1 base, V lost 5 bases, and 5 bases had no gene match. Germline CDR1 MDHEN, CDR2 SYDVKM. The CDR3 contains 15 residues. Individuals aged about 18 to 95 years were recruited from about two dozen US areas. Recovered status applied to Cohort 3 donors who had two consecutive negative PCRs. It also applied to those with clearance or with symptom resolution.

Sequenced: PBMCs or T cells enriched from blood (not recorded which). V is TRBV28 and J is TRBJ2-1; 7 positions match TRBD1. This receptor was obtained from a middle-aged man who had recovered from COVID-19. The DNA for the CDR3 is TGTGCCAGCAGTGCCTACAGGGGATCCTACAATGAGCAGTTCTTC. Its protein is CASSAYRGSYNEQFF.